These T cell receptor beta chains were read from a single sample in a study of control samples from healthy donors and cancer patients. Assay used: immunoSEQ multiplex PCR; TCRdb lists only in-frame clones, some missing. The sample records more than 100,000 clones, under 90% being singletons. Sequencing used PBMCs. These receptors were collected from a man aged 50-59 years with head and neck cancer. The conserved cysteine and the conserved F or W are not part of the CDR3 here. Some rows mark clone size as missing; the rest say once, few, many or name a class of expanded clone.

abundance	v_gene	len	j_gene	CDR3aa
-	TRBV27	15	TRBJ2-3	ASRSGTSGRGTDTQY
-	TRBV27	12	TRBJ1-6	ASRGLIYNSPLH
-	TRBV18	13	TRBJ1-3	ASSPPSSGGNTIY
-	TRBV9	14	TRBJ2-3	ASTHAGGAGSDTQY
few	TRBV5-1	11	TRBJ2-2	ASSFDYTGELF
-	TRBV9	14	TRBJ1-2	ASSVGGVPANYGYT
-	TRBV19	12	TRBJ2-3	ASSIIGSTDTQY
once	TRBV6-6	12	TRBJ1-4	ASSYGGSNEKLF
-	TRBV7-6	11	TRBJ1-2	ASSLRQSSGYT
-	TRBV3-1/TRBV3-2	10	TRBJ1-1	ASSQVGTEAF
-	TRBV11-2	14	TRBJ2-7	ASSLPPGTLSYEQY
-	TRBV24-1	11	TRBJ2-7	ATSDRGLGEQY
-	TRBV19	12	TRBJ1-5	ASTNTGGNQPQH
-	TRBV6-5	11	TRBJ1-2	ASSLDIDYGYT
-	TRBV27	14	TRBJ2-1	ATLLTSGQFYNEQF
-	TRBV7-9	11	TRBJ2-3	ASSLAGRDTQY
once	TRBV7-3	12	TRBJ2-1	ASSLIRSYNEQF